This T cell receptor (beta chain) emerged from a study of T-cell memory formation after mild COVID-19. MiXCR, applied by TCRdb to the 5' RACE reads, yields one record per CDR3 protein. The sample shows about 170,000 distinct CDR3 sequences, 10% to 15% of them seen only once. The receptor comes from a man in his late teens or twenties who had mild COVID-19 (a few samples of this study predate the infection). Cell type and time point are not known. Sequencing was done on a sample of PBMCs or a T cell subset sorted from them (not recorded which).

This CDR3 is CASSAFGKNTEAFF. Written as DNA, the CDR3 is TGCGCCAGCAGCGCTTTCGGCAAAAACACTGAAGCTTTCTTT. The chain joins TRBV5-1 to TRBJ1-1, with D unresolved. Germline values: CDR1 SGHRS, CDR2 YFSETQ. The CDR3 sequence is 14 residues long. Trimming removed 4 bases from V and 2 bases from J, with 12 bases in between.